The next 17 T cell receptor beta chains were all read from a single sample in a study of T-cell reconstitution after alpha-beta-depleted transplantation in children. Unique molecular identifiers were incorporated during preparation of the TCRbeta library. A single record per CDR3 protein comes from TCRdb applying MiXCR to the PCR reads. The table has around 680,000 distinct CDR3 sequences, roughly 15% seen once. Sequencing was performed on PBMCs from the stem cell graft donor, taken from the stem cell graft. All receptors come from a human donor who donated a stem cell graft to a child with acute myeloid leukemia.

About this clonotype itself: A much larger clone lies one base from this, so it may be a read error. The chain has TRBV20-1 and TRBJ1-1; weak D call: TRBD1 (5 bases). This CDR3 is built from 18 residues. The germline V gene has CDR1 DFQATT and CDR2 SNEGSKA (reference sequence). The CDR3 bases are TGCAGTGCTATTCCACAGGCAGGAGGGAAGGTAGGGAACACTGACGCTTTCTTT. It translates to CSAIPQAGGKVGNTDAFF.

Notes on this clonotype: Mismatch with germline at one junction end may stem from a read error. The rearrangement uses TRBV20-1 and TRBJ2-5; 10 bases agree with TRBD2. CDR3 size: 16 residues. The germline CDR1 and CDR2 sequences are DFQATT and SNEGSKA (reference sequence). CDR3 residues: CCAPWDSGGPQETQYF. The CDR3 DNA reads TGCTGTGCTCCGTGGGATAGCGGGGGGCCCCAAGAGACCCAGTACTTC.

The chain carries TRBV12-3 or TRBV12-4 and TRBJ2-3; TRBD1 aligns across 7 bases. J was trimmed by 2 bases and V by 2 bases; bases with no gene match: 4. The CDR3 runs 15 residues. CDR3 sequence: CASSLTTGPTDTQYF. CDR3 nucleotide sequence: TGTGCCAGCAGTTTAACGACAGGGCCCACAGATACGCAGTATTTT.

In its sample, this clonotype was seen a few times. The genes are TRBV5-1 and TRBJ2-2; D is undetermined. Per germline, CDR1 SGHRS and CDR2 YFSETQ. The V and J ends lost 4 bases and 4 bases respectively, with 14 bases between them. The CDR3 has 15 amino acids. CDR3 sequence: CASSPMTRSTGELFF. The CDR3 DNA reads TGCGCCAGCAGCCCGATGACACGAAGCACCGGGGAGCTGTTTTTT. Complete variable domain (other parts from reference TRBV5-1 and TRBJ2-2): KAGVTQTPRYLIKTRGQQVTLSCSPISGHRSVSWYQQTPGQGLQFLFEYFSETQRNKGNFPGRFSGRQFSNSRSEMNVSTLELGDSALYLCASSPMTRSTGELFFGEGSRLTVL.

This clonotype was detected ten times or more. The chain joins TRBV12-3 or TRBV12-4 to TRBJ2-7, with 10 bases aligning to TRBD2. This CDR3 has 16 amino acids. The junction had 5 bases not matched to a gene; V was cut back by 1 base and J by 2 bases. The CDR3 DNA reads TGTGCCAGCAGTTTAGTAGTCACTAGCGGGACCTACGAGCAGTACTTC. Protein product: CASSLVVTSGTYEQYF.

The chain couples TRBV15 to TRBJ1-4; TRBD1 matches at 9 bases. The CDR3 contains 18 residues. CDR1 and CDR2 (germline): LNHNV, YYDKDF (reference sequence). The junction had 6 bases not matched to a gene; V was cut back by 0 bases and J by 1 base. CDR3 sequence: CATSRDRTGVGTNEKLFF. DNA of the CDR3: TGTGCCACCAGCAGAGATCGGACAGGGGTAGGAACTAATGAAAAACTGTTTTTT.

The table lists this clonotype with many counts. The genes are TRBV20-1 and TRBJ2-7, with 9 bases aligning to TRBD1. Losses at the gene ends were 0 bases for V and 4 bases for J; bases not matched to a gene: 7. The CDR3 length is 15 residues. The V gene's germline CDR1 is DFQATT and CDR2 SNEGSKA (reference sequence). The CDR3 reads CSAREGGQGSYEQYF. CDR3 DNA: TGCAGTGCTAGAGAAGGGGGACAGGGCTCGTACGAGCAGTACTTC.

The sample holds many counts of this clonotype. The V gene is TRBV27, the J gene TRBJ1-5, with D perhaps TRBD1 (5 bases). CDR3 length equals 13 residues. In germline, CDR1 is MNHEY, CDR2 SMNVEV (reference sequence). The ends were cut back, 5 bases at V and 6 bases at J, with 11 bases in the middle. The CDR3 DNA reads TGTGCCAGCAGTGTGGCGGGGGGTCAGCCCCAGCATTTT. Its translation: CASSVAGGQPQHF.

In this sample, this clonotype turned up a few times. J is TRBJ2-1 and V is TRBV7-3; D is unresolved. The CDR3 covers 17 residues. Trimming stripped 1 base from V and 5 bases from J, with 18 bases between. The germline gives CDR1 SGHTA, CDR2 FQGTGA. The CDR3: CASSLRGSGSGDNEQFF. The DNA of the CDR3 is TGTGCCAGCAGCTTAAGGGGTTCGGGTTCTGGAGACAATGAGCAGTTCTTC.

In its sample, this clonotype was seen a few times. The gene calls are TRBV5-1 and TRBJ1-1, with D tentatively TRBD1 (5 bases). Germline loops: CDR1 SGHRS, CDR2 YFSETQ. The CDR3 sequence is 17 residues long. Trimming pared 4 bases from V and 0 bases from J, leaving 19 bases between. CDR3 loop: CASSPGWDHLLNTEAFF. The CDR3 nucleotides read TGCGCCAGCAGCCCGGGGTGGGACCACCTTTTGAACACTGAAGCTTTCTTT.

The chain employs TRBV7-9 and TRBJ1-2; 12 nucleotides agree with TRBD1. V shed 1 base, J shed 5 bases, and the junction held 5 bases outside the gene matches. The CDR3 contains 16 residues. Germline lookup yields CDR1 SEHNR and CDR2 FQNEAQ (reference sequence). The CDR3 spells CASSLGGTGGVYGYTF. In nucleotides, the CDR3 is TGTGCCAGCAGCTTAGGTGGGACAGGGGGCGTATATGGCTACACCTTC.

V and J are TRBV7-2 and TRBJ1-4; D is ambiguous. In germline, CDR1 is SGHTA, CDR2 FQGNSA. This CDR3 region has 15 residues. Deletions cut 0 bases from V and 6 bases from J, with 11 bases between. The CDR3 sequence is CASSLALGRHEKLFF. CDR3 coding DNA: TGTGCCAGCAGCTTAGCGTTGGGGAGGCATGAAAAACTGTTTTTT.

In its sample, this clonotype was seen a few times. The rearrangement uses TRBV7-9 and TRBJ1-2, with TRBD1 identical over 7 bases. V was pared by 4 bases and J by 6 bases, with 11 bases of the junction left unmatched. The CDR3 extends over 15 amino acids. Germline values: CDR1 SEHNR, CDR2 FQNEAQ (reference sequence). The CDR3 protein is CASSSPYRGVDGYTF. The CDR3 DNA is TGTGCCAGCAGCTCCCCTTACAGGGGAGTAGATGGCTACACCTTC.

The chain is built from TRBV20-1 and TRBJ1-2; D uncertain. The V gene's germline CDR1 is DFQATT and CDR2 SNEGSKA (reference sequence). This CDR3 has 12 amino acids. V dropped 4 bases and J dropped 4 bases, with 10 bases sitting between them. The CDR3, as DNA: TGCAGTGCTACACCCCCGGGCTATGGCTACACCTTC. It yields the protein CSATPPGYGYTF.

This clonotype was detected ten times or more. The chain carries TRBV27 and TRBJ2-7; possibly TRBD2 for D (6 bases). V was shortened by 0 bases and J by 4 bases, with 10 bases between the two germline ends. Looked up from germline, CDR1 is MNHEY and CDR2 is SMNVEV (reference sequence). The CDR3 sequence is 14 residues long. CDR3 protein: CASSLSRGGYEQYF. In DNA, the CDR3 is TGTGCCAGCAGTTTATCGCGGGGAGGATACGAGCAGTACTTC.

In its sample, this clonotype was seen many times. The rearrangement uses TRBV29-1 and TRBJ1-4, with D unclear. The germline V gene encodes CDR1 SQVTM and CDR2 ANQGSEA. This CDR3 is built from 14 residues. The V and J ends lost 4 bases and 4 bases respectively, with 13 bases between them. In DNA form, the CDR3 reads TGCAGCGTTGTGAAGTCCCCGGGTAATGAAAAACTGTTTTTT. Translated: CSVVKSPGNEKLFF.

In this sample, this clonotype turned up many times. V is TRBV15 and J is TRBJ1-5, with 8 nucleotides matching TRBD1. The CDR3 contains 15 residues. Germline V gives CDR1 LNHNV, CDR2 YYDKDF (reference sequence). The ends lost 6 bases at V and 4 bases at J; junction bases unmatched: 8. CDR3 amino acids: CATSTTGQVNQPQHF. DNA of the CDR3: TGTGCCACCAGTACTACGGGACAGGTTAATCAGCCCCAGCATTTT. Supplemented by reference TRBV15 and TRBJ1-5, the full variable domain reads DAMVIQNPRYQVTQFGKPVTLSCSQTLNHNVMYWYQQKSSQAPKLLFHYYDKDFNNEADTPDNFQSRRPNTSFCFLDIRSPGLGDTAMYLCATSTTGQVNQPQHFGDGTRLSIL.